This T cell receptor (beta chain) is drawn from a study of cytomegalovirus exposure and HLA in healthy donors. Whole-study context: Out of 398 genotyped donors, roughly 80% belonged to the Caucasian-associated ancestry cluster. General observations from the study: About 90% or about 30% of the time was how often most TCR beta V segments were productive, according to an earlier analysis.

CDR1 is SEHNR and CDR2 is FQNEAQ in the germline V gene (reference sequence). Trimming left V 1 base short and J 3 bases short, with 13 bases between. The CDR3 is made up of 15 amino acids. Primers for the PCR totalled 60 Vbeta and 13 Jbeta. Sequencing was performed with immunoSEQ multiplex PCR; in TCRdb, only in-frame clones are kept and a portion is missing. The sample lists some 80,000 clones; 65% to 85% were seen once. As to this clone: The target antigen is unknown.

This chain links TRBV7-9 with TRBJ2-7; no reliable D call. Sequences were obtained from PBMCs. The sequence came from a man aged 50 to 60 in good health and CMV-seronegative. CDR3 protein: CASSLDAGPHYEQYF. CDR3 sequence (DNA): TGTGCCAGCAGCTTAGATGCAGGTCCACACTACGAGCAGTACTTC.